This T cell receptor beta chain comes out of a study of Ad26.COV2.S vaccination and SARS-CoV-2 variants. Overall study: Trial arm assignment for the donor was COV1001 Ad26.COV2.S. Administration of Ad26.COV2.S was intramuscular, either once or twice 56 days apart.

Treatment defined: 15 to 20 received Ad26.COV2.S at low or high dose, single or two shots; roughly five received placebo; per-sample allocation not given. Collection of samples fell on day 63 after the first vaccine or placebo injection. The CDR3 has 13 residues. The germline V gene has CDR1 MNHNY and CDR2 SVGAGI (reference sequence). The J segment lost 5 bases and the V segment lost 3 bases, leaving 1 base of the junction unmatched. Points on this clone: The antigen is not known.

Whole-study results and caveats: The TCR breadth and depth analyses may have understated or missed part of the total T cell responses.

The table came from immunoSEQ multiplex PCR; TCRdb's copy has only in-frame clones and leaves some out. Counted here are roughly 350,000 clones, around nine tenths occurring once; the ten biggest clones make up roughly 3.2%. The chain carries TRBV6-6 and TRBJ1-1; 9 positions match TRBD1. This sequence originates from a person aged 18-65 years who received the Ad26.COV2.S COVID-19 vaccine or a placebo. Sequences were derived from peripheral blood, sampled in a trial of Ad26.COV2.S vaccine versus placebo. CDR3 nucleotides: TGTGCCAGCAGTTATGGACAGGGGACTGAAGCTTTCTTT. Encoded protein: CASSYGQGTEAFF.